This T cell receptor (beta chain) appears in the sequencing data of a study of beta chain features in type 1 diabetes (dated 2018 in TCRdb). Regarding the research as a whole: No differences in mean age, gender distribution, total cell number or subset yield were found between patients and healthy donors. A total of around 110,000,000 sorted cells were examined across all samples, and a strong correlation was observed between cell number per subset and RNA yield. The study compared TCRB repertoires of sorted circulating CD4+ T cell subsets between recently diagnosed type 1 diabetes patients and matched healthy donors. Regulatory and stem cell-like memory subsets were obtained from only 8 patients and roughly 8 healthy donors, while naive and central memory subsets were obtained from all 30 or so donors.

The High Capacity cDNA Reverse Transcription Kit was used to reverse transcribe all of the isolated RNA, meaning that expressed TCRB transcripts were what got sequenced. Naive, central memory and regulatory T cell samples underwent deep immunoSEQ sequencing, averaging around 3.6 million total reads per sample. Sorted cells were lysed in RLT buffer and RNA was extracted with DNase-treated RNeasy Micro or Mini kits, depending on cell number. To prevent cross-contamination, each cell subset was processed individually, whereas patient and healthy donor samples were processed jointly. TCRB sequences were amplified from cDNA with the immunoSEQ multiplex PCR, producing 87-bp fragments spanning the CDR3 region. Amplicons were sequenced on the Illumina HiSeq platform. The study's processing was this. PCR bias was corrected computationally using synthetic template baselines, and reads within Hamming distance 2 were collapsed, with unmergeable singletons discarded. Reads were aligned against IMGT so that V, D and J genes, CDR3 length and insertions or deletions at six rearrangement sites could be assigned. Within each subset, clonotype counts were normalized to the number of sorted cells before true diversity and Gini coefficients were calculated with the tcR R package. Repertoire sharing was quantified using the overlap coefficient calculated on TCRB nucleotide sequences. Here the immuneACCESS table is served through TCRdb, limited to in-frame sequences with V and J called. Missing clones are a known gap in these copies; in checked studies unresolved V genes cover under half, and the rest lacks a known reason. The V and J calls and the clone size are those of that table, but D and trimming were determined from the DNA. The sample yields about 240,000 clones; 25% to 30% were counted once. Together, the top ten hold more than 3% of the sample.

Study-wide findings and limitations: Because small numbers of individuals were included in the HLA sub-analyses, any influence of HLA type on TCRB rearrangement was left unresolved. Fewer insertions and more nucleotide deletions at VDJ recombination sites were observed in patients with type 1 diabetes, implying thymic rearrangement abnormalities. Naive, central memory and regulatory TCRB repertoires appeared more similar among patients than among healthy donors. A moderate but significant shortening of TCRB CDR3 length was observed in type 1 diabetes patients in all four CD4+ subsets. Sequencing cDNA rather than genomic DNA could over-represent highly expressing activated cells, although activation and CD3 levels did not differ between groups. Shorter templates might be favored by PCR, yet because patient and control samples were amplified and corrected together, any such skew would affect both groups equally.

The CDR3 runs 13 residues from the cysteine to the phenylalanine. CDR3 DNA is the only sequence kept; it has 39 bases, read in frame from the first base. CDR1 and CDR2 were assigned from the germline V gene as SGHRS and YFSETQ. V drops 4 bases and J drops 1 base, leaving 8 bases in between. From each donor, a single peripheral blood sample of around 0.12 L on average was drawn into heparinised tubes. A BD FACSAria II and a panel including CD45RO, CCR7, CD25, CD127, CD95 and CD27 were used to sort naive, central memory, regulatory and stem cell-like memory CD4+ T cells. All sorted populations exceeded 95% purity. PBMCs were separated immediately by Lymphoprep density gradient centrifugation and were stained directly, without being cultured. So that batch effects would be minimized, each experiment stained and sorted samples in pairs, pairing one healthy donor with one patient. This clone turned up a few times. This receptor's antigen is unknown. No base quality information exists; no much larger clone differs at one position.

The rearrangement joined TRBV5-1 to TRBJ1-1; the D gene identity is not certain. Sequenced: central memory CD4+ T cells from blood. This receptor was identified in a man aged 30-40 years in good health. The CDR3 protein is CASSEDPNTEAFF. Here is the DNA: TGCGCCAGCAGCGAGGACCCGAACACTGAAGCTTTCTTT. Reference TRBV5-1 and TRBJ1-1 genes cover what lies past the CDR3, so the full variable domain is KAGVTQTPRYLIKTRGQQVTLSCSPISGHRSVSWYQQTPGQGLQFLFEYFSETQRNKGNFPGRFSGRQFSNSRSEMNVSTLELGDSALYLCASSEDPNTEAFFGQGTRLTVV.